Sequencing of this T cell receptor beta chain was carried out in a study of OX40 agonist ivuxolimab in advanced cancers. In terms of the full investigation: Ivuxolimab, which targeted the costimulatory receptor OX40 (CD134), was an agonistic, fully human IgG2 monoclonal antibody. The dose-escalation cohort was around 83% male with a mean age of approximately 59 years, ranging from about 23 to 85. Peripheral TCRbeta sequencing aimed to test whether ivuxolimab altered TCR sequence diversity and caused clonal T-cell expansion. Among the roughly 52 dose-escalation patients, some 20 had hepatocellular carcinoma, approximately 15 melanoma, 9 renal cell carcinoma and 9 head and neck cancer. Intravenous ivuxolimab was administered to patients every 2 weeks at six dose levels: 0.01, 0.1, 0.3, 1.5, 3 and 10 mg/kg. Partial responses occurred in three dose-escalation patients, of whom one had hepatocellular carcinoma and two had cutaneous melanoma. Prior anti-PD-1, anti-PD-L1 or anti-CTLA-4 therapy was permitted, and approximately 40% of dose-escalation patients had received checkpoint inhibitors. The paper covers the monotherapy dose-escalation part of the phase I ivuxolimab trial, which included N of about 56 patients.

The trial excluded patients who had a history of autoimmune disease or who were on systemic immunosuppression. Peripheral blood for TCR sequencing was collected from all dose cohorts at baseline, on cycle 4 day 1, and on cycle 7 day 1. Samples came from an open-label, multicenter, first-in-human phase I dose-escalation trial of ivuxolimab. Adults with locally advanced or metastatic melanoma, renal cell, hepatocellular, or head and neck squamous cell carcinoma were enrolled in the trial. Before TCR sequencing, CD4+ T cells and CD8+ T cells from peripheral blood were sorted into separate populations. General study outcomes and caveats: At doses of 0.1 to 3.0 mg/kg, clonal expansion of both CD4+ and CD8+ T cells in blood was seen between baseline and week 6. In partial responders in the 0.1-3.0 mg/kg groups, normalized peripheral clonal expansion was found to be among the lowest, especially among CD8+ T cells. Low levels of normalized T-cell clonal expansion were also seen in some patients who did not respond. The antigen specificity of the clonally expanded peripheral T cells was not determined. After ivuxolimab, expanded clones were on average more numerous among CD8+ T cells than among CD4+ T cells.

For sequencing of the TCRbeta CDR3 region, genomic DNA was extracted from the sorted cells. The immunoSEQ Assay was used to sequence the TCRbeta CDR3 regions. TCRdb provides this immuneACCESS table in a form limited to in-frame rearrangements. Some clones are lacking; in checked studies, under half of them reflect an unresolved V gene, and why the rest are absent is not known. The sample records 75,000 to 100,000 clones, 70% to 85% of which are singletons. Clones ranked in the top ten supply roughly 5.4% of the sample. Per the germline V gene, SGHRS is the CDR1 and YFSETQ is the CDR2. V is cut back by 4 bases and J by 2 bases, with 4 bases in the junction unmatched. Counted from cysteine to phenylalanine, this CDR3 has 15 amino acids. Of the read, only the CDR3 DNA is kept; its 45 bases are in frame from base 1. A note on this clone: Which antigen it targets is not known. Base qualities are not at hand, and no much larger clone is one base apart.

The chain couples TRBV5-1 to TRBJ1-3; 9 bases in between match TRBD1. The sample here was CD4+ or CD8+ T cells sorted from blood, taken in a trial of the OX40 agonist ivuxolimab. The clonotype was recovered from an adult with an advanced solid tumor such as melanoma, head and neck, liver or kidney cancer. The nucleotides are TGCGCCAGCAGCAGGGACAGGGCACCTGGAAACACCATATATTTT. Translated, this is CASSRDRAPGNTIYF.